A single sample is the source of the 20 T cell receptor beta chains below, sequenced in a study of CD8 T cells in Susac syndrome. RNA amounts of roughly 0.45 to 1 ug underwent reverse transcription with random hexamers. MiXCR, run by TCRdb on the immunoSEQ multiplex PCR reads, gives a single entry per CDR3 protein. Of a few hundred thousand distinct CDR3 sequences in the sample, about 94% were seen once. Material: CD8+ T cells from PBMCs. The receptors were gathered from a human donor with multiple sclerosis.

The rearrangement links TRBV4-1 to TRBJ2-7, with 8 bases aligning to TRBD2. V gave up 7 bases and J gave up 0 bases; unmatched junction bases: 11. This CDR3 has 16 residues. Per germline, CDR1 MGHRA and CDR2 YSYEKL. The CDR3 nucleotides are TGCGCCAGCAAAGGAAATAGCGGGGATAGCTCCTACGAGCAGTACTTC. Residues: CASKGNSGDSSYEQYF.

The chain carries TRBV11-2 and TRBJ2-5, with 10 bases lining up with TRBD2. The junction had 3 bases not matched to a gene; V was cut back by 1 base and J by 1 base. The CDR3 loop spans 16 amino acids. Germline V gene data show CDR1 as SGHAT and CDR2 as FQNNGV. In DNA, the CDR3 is TGTGCCAGCAGCTTAGCCCTAGCGGGGGTCCAAGAGACCCAGTACTTC. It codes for CASSLALAGVQETQYF.

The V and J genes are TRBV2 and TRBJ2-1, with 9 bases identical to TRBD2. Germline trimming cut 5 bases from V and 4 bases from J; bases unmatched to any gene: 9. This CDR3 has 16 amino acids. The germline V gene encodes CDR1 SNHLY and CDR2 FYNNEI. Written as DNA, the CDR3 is TGTGCCAGCAGTCCCATGACTAGCGGACCTTACAATGAGCAGTTCTTC. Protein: CASSPMTSGPYNEQFF.

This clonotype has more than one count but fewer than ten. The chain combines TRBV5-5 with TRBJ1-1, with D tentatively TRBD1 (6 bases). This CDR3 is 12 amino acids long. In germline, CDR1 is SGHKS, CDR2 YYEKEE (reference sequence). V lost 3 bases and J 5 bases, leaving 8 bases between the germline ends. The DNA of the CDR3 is TGTGCCAGCAGCTCTAGGGGGACTGAAGCTTTCTTT. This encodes CASSSRGTEAFF.

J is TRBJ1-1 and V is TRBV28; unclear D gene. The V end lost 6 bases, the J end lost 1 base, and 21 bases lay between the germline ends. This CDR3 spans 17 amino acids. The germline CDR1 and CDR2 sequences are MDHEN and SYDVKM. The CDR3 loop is CASSSLMDTTANTEAFF. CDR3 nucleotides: TGTGCCAGCAGCTCCCTAATGGATACCACAGCGAACACTGAAGCTTTCTTT.

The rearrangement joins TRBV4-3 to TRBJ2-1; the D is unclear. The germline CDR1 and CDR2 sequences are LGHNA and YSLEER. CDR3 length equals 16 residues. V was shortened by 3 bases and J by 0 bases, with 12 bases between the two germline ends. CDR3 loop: CASSHPDWSSYNEQFF. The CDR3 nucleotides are TGCGCCAGCAGCCATCCTGACTGGAGCTCCTACAATGAGCAGTTCTTC.

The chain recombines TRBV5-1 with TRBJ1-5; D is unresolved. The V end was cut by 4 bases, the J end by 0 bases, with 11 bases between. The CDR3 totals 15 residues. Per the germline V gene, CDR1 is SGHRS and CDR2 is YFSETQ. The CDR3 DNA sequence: TGCGCCAGCAGCGAATGGGGATATAGCAATCAGCCCCAGCATTTT. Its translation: CASSEWGYSNQPQHF.

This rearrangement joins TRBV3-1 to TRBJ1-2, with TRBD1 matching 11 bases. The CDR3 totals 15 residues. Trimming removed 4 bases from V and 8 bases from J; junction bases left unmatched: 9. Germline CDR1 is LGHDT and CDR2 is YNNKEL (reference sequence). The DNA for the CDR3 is TGTGCCAGCAGCCTAGGATCCGGGACAGGGGGAGGCTACACCTTC. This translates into CASSLGSGTGGGYTF.

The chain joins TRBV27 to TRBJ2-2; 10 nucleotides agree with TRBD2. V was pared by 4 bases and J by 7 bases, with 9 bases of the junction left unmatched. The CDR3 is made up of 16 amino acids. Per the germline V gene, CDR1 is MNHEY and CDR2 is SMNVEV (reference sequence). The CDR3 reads CASSYTGLAWGGELFF. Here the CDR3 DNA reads TGTGCCAGCAGTTACACGGGACTAGCGTGGGGCGGGGAGCTGTTTTTT.

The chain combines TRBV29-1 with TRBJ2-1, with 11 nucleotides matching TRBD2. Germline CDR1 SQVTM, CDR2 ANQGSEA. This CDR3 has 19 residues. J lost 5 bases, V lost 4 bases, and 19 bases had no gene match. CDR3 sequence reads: CSVGRGSWPGTSGDNEQFF. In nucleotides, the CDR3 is TGCAGCGTTGGGCGCGGGAGCTGGCCCGGGACTAGCGGAGACAATGAGCAGTTCTTC.

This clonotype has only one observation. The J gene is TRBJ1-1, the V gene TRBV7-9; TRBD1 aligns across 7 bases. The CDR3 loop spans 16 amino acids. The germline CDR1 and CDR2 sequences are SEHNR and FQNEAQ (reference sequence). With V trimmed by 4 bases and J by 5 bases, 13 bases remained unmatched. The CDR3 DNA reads TGTGCCAGCAGCTCGAAGCCCCACAGGGGAGAGACTGAAGCTTTCTTT. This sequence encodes CASSSKPHRGETEAFF.

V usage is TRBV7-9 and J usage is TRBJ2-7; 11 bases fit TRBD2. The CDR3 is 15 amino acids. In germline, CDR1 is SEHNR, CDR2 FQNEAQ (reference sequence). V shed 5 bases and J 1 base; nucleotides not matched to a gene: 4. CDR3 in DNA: TGTGCCAGCAGCGAGACTAGCGGGGTATCCTACGAGCAGTACTTC. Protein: CASSETSGVSYEQYF.

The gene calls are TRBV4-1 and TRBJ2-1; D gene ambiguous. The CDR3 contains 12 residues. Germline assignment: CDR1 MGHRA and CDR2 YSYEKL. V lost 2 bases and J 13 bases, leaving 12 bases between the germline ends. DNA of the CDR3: TGCGCCAGCAGCCAAATCGGAGCGCTTCAGTTCTTC. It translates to CASSQIGALQFF.

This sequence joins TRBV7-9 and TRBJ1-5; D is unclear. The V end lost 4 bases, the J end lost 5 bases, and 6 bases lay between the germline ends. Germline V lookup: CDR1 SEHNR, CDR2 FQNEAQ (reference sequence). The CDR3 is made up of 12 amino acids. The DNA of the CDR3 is TGTGCCAGCAGCTCAATCGATCAGCCCCAGCATTTT. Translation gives CASSSIDQPQHF.

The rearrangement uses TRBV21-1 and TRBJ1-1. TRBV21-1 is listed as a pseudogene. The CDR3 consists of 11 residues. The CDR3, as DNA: TGTGCCAGTCCGTTAGGCAGGGAAGCTTTCTTT. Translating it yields CASPLGREAFF.

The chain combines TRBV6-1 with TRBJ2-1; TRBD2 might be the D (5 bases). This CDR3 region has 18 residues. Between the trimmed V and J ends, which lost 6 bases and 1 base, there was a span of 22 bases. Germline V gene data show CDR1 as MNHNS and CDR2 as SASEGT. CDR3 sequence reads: CASSDPSTGGPSYNEQFF. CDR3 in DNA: TGTGCCAGCAGCGACCCCTCAACTGGAGGCCCTTCCTACAATGAGCAGTTCTTC.

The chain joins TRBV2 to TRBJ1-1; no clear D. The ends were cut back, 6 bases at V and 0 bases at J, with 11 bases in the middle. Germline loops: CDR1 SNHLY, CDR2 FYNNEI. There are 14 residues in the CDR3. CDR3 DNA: TGTGCCAGCAGCGAGACGTCTTTGAACACTGAAGCTTTCTTT. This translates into CASSETSLNTEAFF.

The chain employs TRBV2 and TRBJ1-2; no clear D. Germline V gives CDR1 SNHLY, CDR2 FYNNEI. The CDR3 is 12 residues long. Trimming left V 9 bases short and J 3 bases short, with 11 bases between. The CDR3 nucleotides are TGTGCCAGTACAGAGCCGTACTATGGCTACACCTTC. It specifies CASTEPYYGYTF.

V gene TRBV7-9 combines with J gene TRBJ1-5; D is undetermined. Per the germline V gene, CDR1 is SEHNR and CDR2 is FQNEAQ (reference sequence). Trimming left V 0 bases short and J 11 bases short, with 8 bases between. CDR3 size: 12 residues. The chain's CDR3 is CASSLAGSSQHF. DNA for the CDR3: TGTGCCAGCAGCTTAGCTGGCAGTTCCCAGCATTTT.

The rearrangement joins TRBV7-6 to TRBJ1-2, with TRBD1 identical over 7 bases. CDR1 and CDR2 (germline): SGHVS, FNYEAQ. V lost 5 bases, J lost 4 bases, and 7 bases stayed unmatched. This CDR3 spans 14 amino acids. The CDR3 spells CASSETGSGYGYTF. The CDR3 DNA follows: TGTGCCAGCAGCGAGACAGGGTCAGGCTATGGCTACACCTTC.